Listed below are T cell receptor beta chains from one sample, sequenced in a study of blood T cell repertoires in COVID-19. Produced via immunoSEQ multiplex PCR; TCRdb's table is partial and in-frame only. The repertoire has around 300,000 clones, around 88% of them found once; the top ten carry 1.5% to 2%. Sequencing used peripheral blood. These receptors all stem from a woman between 25 and 40 years old with COVID-19, enrolled during active disease. The CDR3 runs from the conserved cysteine through the conserved F or W. D genes are given only for firm matches. Clone size, where shown, is once, few, many, or a class for clones that have expanded.

J gene: TRBJ2-1
D gene: TRBD2
clone size: once
V gene: TRBV7-2
CDR3 DNA: TGTGCCAGCAGCCTGGGACTAGCGGGGGGTCTTTCCTACAATGAGCAGTTCTTC
CDR3 protein: CASSLGLAGGLSYNEQFF

J gene: TRBJ2-5
D gene: .
clone size: .
V gene: TRBV6-2/TRBV6-3
CDR3 DNA: TGTGCCAGCAGTTACTCTCAGGGGGAGACCCAGTACTTC
CDR3 protein: CASSYSQGETQYF

J gene: TRBJ1-1
D gene: TRBD1
clone size: .
V gene: TRBV28
CDR3 DNA: TGTGCCAGCAGTTACCATTGGACAGGCAGCACTGAAGCTTTCTTT
CDR3 protein: CASSYHWTGSTEAFF

J gene: TRBJ2-3
D gene: .
clone size: .
V gene: TRBV6-5
CDR3 DNA: TGTGCCAGCATGGGGGGGGCTTGGGATACGCAGTATTTT
CDR3 protein: CASMGGAWDTQYF

J gene: TRBJ1-6
D gene: .
clone size: .
V gene: TRBV14
CDR3 DNA: TGTGCCAGCAGCCAAGACAGGGATTTATCCCTCCACTTT
CDR3 protein: CASSQDRDLSLHF

J gene: TRBJ2-5
D gene: TRBD2
clone size: .
V gene: TRBV25-1
CDR3 DNA: TGTGCCAGCAGTGTAAGCGGGGGGGCGCGTAAGACCCAGTACTTC
CDR3 protein: CASSVSGGARKTQYF

J gene: TRBJ2-7
D gene: TRBD1
clone size: .
V gene: TRBV29-1
CDR3 DNA: TGCAGCGTTGCGGGACAGGGGAACGAGCAGTACTTC
CDR3 protein: CSVAGQGNEQYF

J gene: TRBJ1-5
D gene: .
clone size: .
V gene: TRBV21-1
CDR3 DNA: TGTGCCAGCAACCGGGACAACAATCAGCCCCAGCATTTT
CDR3 protein: CASNRDNNQPQHF

J gene: TRBJ1-1
D gene: .
clone size: .
V gene: TRBV11-2
CDR3 DNA: TGTGCCAGCTGTACTTCAGGGTACGGCACTGAAGCTTTCTTT
CDR3 protein: CASCTSGYGTEAFF

J gene: TRBJ2-5
D gene: TRBD1
clone size: .
V gene: TRBV11-2
CDR3 DNA: TGTGCCAGCAGCTTATACACTGGACAGGGGGCGAGGGAGACCCAGTACTTC
CDR3 protein: CASSLYTGQGARETQYF

J gene: TRBJ1-3
D gene: TRBD1
clone size: few
V gene: TRBV19
CDR3 DNA: TGTGCCAGTAGTGCGACAGGGTGGGCTGGAAACACCATATATTTT
CDR3 protein: CASSATGWAGNTIYF

J gene: TRBJ1-2
D gene: .
clone size: once
V gene: TRBV5-4
CDR3 DNA: TGTGCCAGCATTAAGTTGGGGGCTAATCGCGGCTACACCTTC
CDR3 protein: CASIKLGANRGYTF

J gene: TRBJ2-1
D gene: TRBD2
clone size: .
V gene: TRBV7-3
CDR3 DNA: TGTGCCAGCAGCTCTAGCGGGGCGTACAATGAGCAGTTCTTC
CDR3 protein: CASSSSGAYNEQFF

J gene: TRBJ1-1
D gene: .
clone size: .
V gene: TRBV12-3/TRBV12-4
CDR3 DNA: TGTGCCAGCAGTTATAGAGACACTGAAGCTTTCTTT
CDR3 protein: CASSYRDTEAFF

J gene: TRBJ2-1
D gene: .
clone size: .
V gene: TRBV3-1/TRBV3-2
CDR3 DNA: TGTGCCAGCAGCCAAGAGGGGAGAGGGGGAGTCTACAATGAGCAGTTCTTC
CDR3 protein: CASSQEGRGGVYNEQFF

J gene: TRBJ1-1
D gene: .
clone size: .
V gene: TRBV9
CDR3 DNA: TGTGCCAGCAGTAAGCTAAACACTGAAGCTTTCTTT
CDR3 protein: CASSKLNTEAFF

J gene: TRBJ2-5
D gene: TRBD2
clone size: once
V gene: TRBV5-1
CDR3 DNA: TGCGCCAGCACCACGACTAGCTCAGAGACCCAGTACTTC
CDR3 protein: CASTTTSSETQYF

J gene: TRBJ2-1
D gene: TRBD2
clone size: once
V gene: TRBV28
CDR3 DNA: TGTGCCAGCAGTTGGGAGGGTTGGTTGTTCTTC
CDR3 protein: CASSWEGWLFF

J gene: TRBJ1-2
D gene: .
clone size: once
V gene: TRBV9
CDR3 DNA: TGTGCCCGCAGCGGTGGGGGGGCACGAGGCTACACCTTC
CDR3 protein: CARSGGGARGYTF

J gene: TRBJ2-3
D gene: TRBD2
clone size: .
V gene: TRBV28
CDR3 DNA: TGTGCCAGCAGCTCCGGGACTAGCCCGACAGATACGCAGTATTTT
CDR3 protein: CASSSGTSPTDTQYF

J gene: TRBJ1-1
D gene: .
clone size: .
V gene: TRBV19
CDR3 DNA: TGTGCCAGTAGTATCCGGGAATCCGCTGAAGCTTTCTTT
CDR3 protein: CASSIRESAEAFF

J gene: TRBJ1-3
D gene: .
clone size: .
V gene: TRBV6-5
CDR3 DNA: TGTGCCAGCAGTAAAAGGGGCTCTGGAAACACCATATATTTT
CDR3 protein: CASSKRGSGNTIYF

J gene: TRBJ1-1
D gene: .
clone size: .
V gene: TRBV6-2/TRBV6-3
CDR3 DNA: TGTGCCAGCAGTTACTCATATGGGCTCACTGAAGCTTTCTTT
CDR3 protein: CASSYSYGLTEAFF

J gene: TRBJ1-1
D gene: TRBD1
clone size: .
V gene: TRBV5-4
CDR3 DNA: TGTGCCAGCAGCCCGAAGACAGGGGAGCGGACTGAAGCTTTCTTT
CDR3 protein: CASSPKTGERTEAFF

J gene: TRBJ1-2
D gene: TRBD1
clone size: .
V gene: TRBV5-4
CDR3 DNA: TGTGCCAGCAGTTCCCCGACACAGGGGGCCTATGGCTACACCTTC
CDR3 protein: CASSSPTQGAYGYTF

J gene: TRBJ1-2
D gene: .
clone size: few
V gene: TRBV5-1
CDR3 DNA: TGCGCCAGCAGCTTGGTTTCAGGAGCGGGCTATGGCTACACCTTC
CDR3 protein: CASSLVSGAGYGYTF

J gene: TRBJ1-3
D gene: .
clone size: .
V gene: TRBV15
CDR3 DNA: TGTGCCACCAGCAGAGATTACTCTGGAAACACCATATATTTT
CDR3 protein: CATSRDYSGNTIYF

J gene: TRBJ2-4
D gene: .
clone size: .
V gene: TRBV4-1
CDR3 DNA: TGCGCCAGCAGCCAAATGGGGCAGGGGATATCCAAAAACATTCAGTACTTC
CDR3 protein: CASSQMGQGISKNIQYF

J gene: TRBJ1-4
D gene: TRBD1
clone size: .
V gene: TRBV6-5
CDR3 DNA: TGTGCCAGCAGTATTACAGGGGGAAGTAATGAAAAACTGTTTTTT
CDR3 protein: CASSITGGSNEKLFF

J gene: TRBJ1-6
D gene: .
clone size: .
V gene: TRBV10-2
CDR3 DNA: TGCGCCAGCGGTGGGGGGGGGAGCTCCTATAATTCACCCCTCCACTTT
CDR3 protein: CASGGGGSSYNSPLHF

J gene: TRBJ2-1
D gene: TRBD1
clone size: once
V gene: TRBV29-1
CDR3 DNA: TGCAGCGTTGAAGGAACCGGGACAGGGGATGTGAATGAGCAGTTCTTC
CDR3 protein: CSVEGTGTGDVNEQFF